These 22 T cell receptor beta chains originate from one sample sequenced in a study of human T cells and chemical hapten exposure. TCRdb used MiXCR to reprocess the RACE reads, holding one entry per CDR3 protein. This sample has 150,000 to 200,000 distinct CDR3 sequences, with about 14% found just once. Time point meaning: patch test 1, 2 weeks after DPC sensitization. As to treatment: therapeutic diphenylcyclopropenone sensitization with weekly scalp DPC. Sequences were derived from whole blood, sampled in connection with sensitization to the hapten diphenylcyclopropenone (DPC). The receptor set was obtained from a woman aged 25-40 years with alopecia areata. Some clones in this sample may be carry-over from other donors' samples.

This clonotype was recorded many times. The V gene is TRBV6-4, the J gene TRBJ1-1; 7 bases are shared with TRBD1. The ends lost 3 bases at V and 7 bases at J; junction bases unmatched: 8. Germline values: CDR1 MRHNA, CDR2 SNTAGT. This CDR3 spans 14 amino acids. This CDR3 reads CASSETGEDGEAFF. The CDR3, as DNA: TGTGCCAGCAGTGAAACAGGGGAAGATGGTGAAGCTTTCTTT.

This clonotype was seen more than once but under ten times. Compared with germline, one end of the junction differs, possibly owing to a read error. The rearrangement links TRBV12-3 or TRBV12-4 to TRBJ1-2; 8 bases line up with TRBD1. The CDR3 totals 12 residues. In DNA, the CDR3 is TGTGCCAGCAGTCTAGGGACAGGCCTCTTCCACTTC. Protein product: CASSLGTGLFHF.

The rearrangement links TRBV7-2 to TRBJ2-5; 7 positions match TRBD2. Germline CDR1 is SGHTA and CDR2 is FQGNSA. The ends lost 1 base at V and 4 bases at J; junction bases unmatched: 6. The CDR3 runs to 15 residues. CDR3 DNA sequence: TGTGCCAGCAGCTTAGGGGAGGGGCGAGGAGAGACCCAGTACTTC. It specifies CASSLGEGRGETQYF.

The chain is built from TRBV20-1 and TRBJ2-3; D is perhaps TRBD1 (6 bases). Germline values: CDR1 DFQATT, CDR2 SNEGSKA (reference sequence). With 0 bases removed from V and 4 bases from J, the gap between germline ends came to 11 bases. The CDR3 is made up of 14 amino acids. The CDR3 sequence: CSARDSRGPDTQYF. In DNA form, the CDR3 reads TGCAGTGCTAGAGATTCCAGGGGACCAGATACGCAGTATTTT.

The chain is built from TRBV12-5 and TRBJ2-5, with a possible D match to TRBD1 (6 bases). The length of the CDR3 is 14 residues. From germline, CDR1 is LGHNT and CDR2 FRNRAP. Trimming cost V 6 bases and J 0 bases, with 11 bases left between them. DNA for the CDR3: TGTGCTAGTGGCCCCAGGGGAAACCAAGAGACCCAGTACTTC. It encodes CASGPRGNQETQYF.

The chain couples TRBV28 to TRBJ2-5; D might be TRBD1 (6 bases). The V gene lost 10 bases and the J gene lost 4 bases, with 16 bases spanning the gap. The germline V gene has CDR1 MDHEN and CDR2 SYDVKM. CDR3 length equals 13 residues. The CDR3 protein is CATESGAGETQYF. The CDR3 DNA reads as TGTGCCACCGAATCAGGGGCCGGAGAGACCCAGTACTTC.

The chain is built from TRBV28 and TRBJ2-7; D is undetermined. Germline values: CDR1 MDHEN, CDR2 SYDVKM. CDR3 length: 10 residues. V lost 6 bases and J 7 bases, leaving 7 bases between the germline ends. CDR3 bases: TGTGCCAGCAGCCGCAGAGAGCAGTACTTC. Translating it yields CASSRREQYF.

Worth noting for this clonotype: Its ends do not fully match the called genes, so a read error is possible. The V gene is TRBV7-6, the J gene TRBJ1-2; 9 nucleotides agree with TRBD1. CDR1 is SGHVS, CDR2 FNYEAQ, per germline. The CDR3 covers 15 residues. The CDR3 nucleotides are TGTGCCAGCAGCAAAGGACAGGGGCCGAACTATGGCTGCACCTTC. Protein sequence: CASSKGQGPNYGCTF.

In its sample, this clonotype was seen many times. This chain links TRBV12-3 or TRBV12-4 with TRBJ1-4, with unresolved D. V dropped 7 bases and J dropped 8 bases, with 11 bases sitting between them. The CDR3 extends over 12 amino acids. Written as DNA, the CDR3 is TGTGCCAGCACTATACGGTTGGAAAAACTGTTTTTT. It codes for CASTIRLEKLFF.

The V gene is TRBV9, the J gene TRBJ2-7; TRBD2 is a possible D gene (5 bases). Germline loops: CDR1 SGDLS, CDR2 YYNGEE. The ends were cut back, 4 bases at V and 3 bases at J, with 14 bases in the middle. CDR3 size: 14 residues. The CDR3 DNA follows: TGTGCCAGCAGCACTAGTCCACACGACTACGAGCAGTACTTC. Its translation: CASSTSPHDYEQYF.

This clonotype has a count of ten or more. The CDR3 loop is CASSFRPGAGENTEAFF. In DNA form, the CDR3 reads TGTGCCAGCAGTTTTAGACCTGGGGCAGGGGAGAACACTGAAGCTTTCTTT. The rearrangement joins TRBV28 to TRBJ1-1, with TRBD1 as a possible D gene (6 bases). V was trimmed by 3 bases and J by 1 base, leaving 18 bases between them. Germline CDR1 reads MDHEN; CDR2 reads SYDVKM. This CDR3 has 17 amino acids.

The gene calls are TRBV12-3 or TRBV12-4 and TRBJ1-3; D is undetermined. V lost 7 bases and J 4 bases, leaving 14 bases between the germline ends. This CDR3 comprises 14 residues. CDR3 sequence: CASIEQPSGNTIYF. In DNA form, the CDR3 reads TGTGCCAGCATCGAACAACCCTCCGGAAACACCATATATTTT.

This clonotype was found a few times. The chain has TRBV6-5 and TRBJ1-6; D unclear. CDR1 MNHEY and CDR2 SVGAGI come from the germline V gene. The V and J ends lost 5 bases and 0 bases respectively, with 8 bases between them. This CDR3 is built from 15 residues. In nucleotides, the CDR3 is TGTGCCAGCAGTCTGGGCAGCTCCTATAATTCACCCCTCCACTTT. As protein: CASSLGSSYNSPLHF.

This clonotype was seen a few times. The V gene is TRBV7-8, the J gene TRBJ2-5; D is uncertain. The length of the CDR3 is 13 residues. Germline loops: CDR1 SGHVS, CDR2 FQNEAQ. The V gene lost 1 base and the J gene lost 5 bases, with 8 bases spanning the gap. CDR3 sequence reads: CASSLGLHETQYF. CDR3 nucleotide sequence: TGTGCCAGCAGCTTAGGTTTGCATGAGACCCAGTACTTC.

In its sample, this clonotype was seen a few times. This rearrangement joins TRBV20-1 to TRBJ2-1, with TRBD2 matching over 8 bases. The CDR3 consists of 14 residues. V lost 2 bases and J lost 1; bases outside the gene matches: 1. Germline CDR1 is DFQATT and CDR2 is SNEGSKA (reference sequence). CDR3 coding DNA: TGCAGTGCTAGAACTAGCGGATCCTACAATGAGCAGTTCTTC. Translating gives CSARTSGSYNEQFF.

This clonotype turned up a few times. The gene calls are TRBV7-2 and TRBJ2-7; 7 positions match TRBD2. Looked up from germline, CDR1 is SGHTA and CDR2 is FQGNSA. With 1 base clipped from V and 5 bases from J, the junction kept 11 bases outside the gene matches. The CDR3 consists of 16 residues. The CDR3 DNA follows: TGTGCCAGCAGCTTAGGGGGGGGACCGGCGAAGGACGAGCAGTACTTC. It translates to CASSLGGGPAKDEQYF.

In its sample, this clonotype was seen a few times. The V and J genes are TRBV6-6 and TRBJ1-5, with 10 bases matching TRBD1. CDR3 size: 16 residues. The V gene end was trimmed by 2 bases and the J gene end by 5 bases; junction bases not matched to a gene: 6. From germline, CDR1 is MNHNY and CDR2 SVGAGI (reference sequence). The CDR3 is CASSYGTTGGDQPQHF. As DNA, the CDR3 is TGTGCCAGCAGTTACGGAACGACAGGGGGCGATCAGCCCCAGCATTTT.

In its sample, this clonotype was seen a few times. J is TRBJ1-6 and V is TRBV2; D not certain. The CDR3 sequence is 13 residues long. The germline CDR1 and CDR2 sequences are SNHLY and FYNNEI. V shed 10 bases and J shed 7 bases, with 14 bases lying between them. In DNA, the CDR3 is TGTGCCACCCCCGGGAAGACAAATTCACCCCTCCACTTT. As protein: CATPGKTNSPLHF. Variable domain in full (rest from reference TRBV2 and TRBJ1-6): EPEVTQTPSHQVTQMGQEVILRCVPISNHLYFYWYRQILGQKVEFLVSFYNNEISEKSEIFDDQFSVERPDGSNFTLKIRSTKLEDSAMYFCATPGKTNSPLHFGNGTRLTVT.

This clonotype has a handful of counts. The J gene is TRBJ1-1, the V gene TRBV5-1, with 8 bases that match TRBD1. V gave up 4 bases and J gave up 7 bases; unmatched junction bases: 3. CDR1 is SGHRS, CDR2 YFSETQ, per germline. The CDR3 length is 12 residues. The CDR3 spells CASSRQGLEAFF. The CDR3 DNA reads TGCGCCAGCAGCCGACAGGGGCTTGAAGCTTTCTTT.

In its sample, this clonotype was seen many times. The chain recombines TRBV5-1 with TRBJ2-5; 7 nucleotides line up with TRBD1. Germline V gives CDR1 SGHRS, CDR2 YFSETQ. There are 14 residues in the CDR3. Unmatched junction bases numbered 4, after V lost 0 bases and J lost 5 bases. CDR3: CASSLAQGVETQYF. The CDR3 nucleotides are TGCGCCAGCAGCTTGGCTCAGGGGGTTGAGACCCAGTACTTC. Based on the CDR3 plus reference TRBV5-1 and TRBJ2-5, the full variable domain is KAGVTQTPRYLIKTRGQQVTLSCSPISGHRSVSWYQQTPGQGLQFLFEYFSETQRNKGNFPGRFSGRQFSNSRSEMNVSTLELGDSALYLCASSLAQGVETQYFGPGTRLLVL.

V is TRBV24-1 and J is TRBJ2-1, with 8 bases that match TRBD2. Looked up from germline, CDR1 is KGHDR and CDR2 is SFDVKD. The V gene end was trimmed by 4 bases and the J gene end by 2 bases; junction bases not matched to a gene: 6. This CDR3 has 16 residues. CDR3 nucleotide sequence: TGTGCCACCAGTGACCCCACTAGCGGAACCTACAATGAGCAGTTCTTC. As protein: CATSDPTSGTYNEQFF.

This clonotype has a handful of counts. V gene TRBV4-3 combines with J gene TRBJ2-1; no clear D gene. This CDR3 spans 13 amino acids. V was pared by 1 base and J by 5 bases, with 6 bases between. Looked up from germline, CDR1 is LGHNA and CDR2 is YSLEER. CDR3 DNA: TGCGCCAGCAGCCAAGGGACCCACAATGAGCAGTTCTTC. Translating gives CASSQGTHNEQFF.